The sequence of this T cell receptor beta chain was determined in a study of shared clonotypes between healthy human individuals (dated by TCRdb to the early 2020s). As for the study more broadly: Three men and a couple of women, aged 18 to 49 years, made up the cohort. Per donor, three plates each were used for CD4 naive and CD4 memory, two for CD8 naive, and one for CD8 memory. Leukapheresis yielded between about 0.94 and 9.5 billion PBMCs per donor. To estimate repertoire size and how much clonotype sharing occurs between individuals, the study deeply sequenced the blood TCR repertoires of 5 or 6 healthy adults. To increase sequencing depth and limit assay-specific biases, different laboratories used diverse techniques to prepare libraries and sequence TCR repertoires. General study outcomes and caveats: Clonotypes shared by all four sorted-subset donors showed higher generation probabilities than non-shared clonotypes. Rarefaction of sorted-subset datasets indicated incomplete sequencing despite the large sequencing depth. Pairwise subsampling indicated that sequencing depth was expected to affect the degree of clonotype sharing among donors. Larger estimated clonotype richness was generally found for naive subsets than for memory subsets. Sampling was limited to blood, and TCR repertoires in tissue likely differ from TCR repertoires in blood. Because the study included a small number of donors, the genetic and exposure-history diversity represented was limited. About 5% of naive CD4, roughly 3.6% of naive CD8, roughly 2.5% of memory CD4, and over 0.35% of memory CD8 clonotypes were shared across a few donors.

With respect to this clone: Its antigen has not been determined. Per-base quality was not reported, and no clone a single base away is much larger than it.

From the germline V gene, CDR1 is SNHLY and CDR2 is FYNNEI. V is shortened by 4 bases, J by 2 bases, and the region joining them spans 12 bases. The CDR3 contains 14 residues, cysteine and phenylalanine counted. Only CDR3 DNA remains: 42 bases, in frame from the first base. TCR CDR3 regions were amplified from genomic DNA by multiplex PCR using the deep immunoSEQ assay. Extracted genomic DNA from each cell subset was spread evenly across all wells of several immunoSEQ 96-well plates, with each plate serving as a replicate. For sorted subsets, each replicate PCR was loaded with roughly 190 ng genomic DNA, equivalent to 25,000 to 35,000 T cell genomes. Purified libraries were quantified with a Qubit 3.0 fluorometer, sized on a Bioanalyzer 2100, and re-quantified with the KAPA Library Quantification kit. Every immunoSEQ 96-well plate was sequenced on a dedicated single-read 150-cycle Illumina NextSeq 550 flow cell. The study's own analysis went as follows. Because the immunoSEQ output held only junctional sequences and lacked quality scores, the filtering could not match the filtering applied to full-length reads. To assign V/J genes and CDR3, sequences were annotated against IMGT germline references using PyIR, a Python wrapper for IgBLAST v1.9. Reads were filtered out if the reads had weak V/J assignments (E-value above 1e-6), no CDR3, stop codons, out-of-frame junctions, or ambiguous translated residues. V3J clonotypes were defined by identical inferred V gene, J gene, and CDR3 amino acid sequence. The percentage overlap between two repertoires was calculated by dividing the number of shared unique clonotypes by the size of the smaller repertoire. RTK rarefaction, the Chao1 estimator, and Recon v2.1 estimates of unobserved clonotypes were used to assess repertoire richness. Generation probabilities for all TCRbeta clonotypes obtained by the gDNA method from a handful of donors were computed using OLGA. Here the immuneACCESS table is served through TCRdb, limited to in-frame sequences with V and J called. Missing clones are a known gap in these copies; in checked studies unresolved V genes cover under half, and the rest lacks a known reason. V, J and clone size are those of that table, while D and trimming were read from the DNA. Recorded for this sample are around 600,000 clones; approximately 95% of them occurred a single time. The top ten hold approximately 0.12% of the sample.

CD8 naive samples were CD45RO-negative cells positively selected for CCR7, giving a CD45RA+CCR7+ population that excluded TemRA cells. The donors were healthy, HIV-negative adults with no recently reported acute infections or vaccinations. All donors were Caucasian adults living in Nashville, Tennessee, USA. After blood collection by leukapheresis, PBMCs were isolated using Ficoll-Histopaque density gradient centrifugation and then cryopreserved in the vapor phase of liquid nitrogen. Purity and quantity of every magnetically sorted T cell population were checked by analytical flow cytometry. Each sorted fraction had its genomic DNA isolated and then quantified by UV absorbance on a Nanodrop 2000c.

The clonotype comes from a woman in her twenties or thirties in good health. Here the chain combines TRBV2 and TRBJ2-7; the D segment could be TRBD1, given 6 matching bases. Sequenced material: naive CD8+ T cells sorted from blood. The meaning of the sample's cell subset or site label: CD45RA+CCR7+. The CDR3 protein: CASSATDSPYEQYF. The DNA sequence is TGTGCCAGCAGTGCTACGGACAGCCCCTACGAGCAGTACTTC.